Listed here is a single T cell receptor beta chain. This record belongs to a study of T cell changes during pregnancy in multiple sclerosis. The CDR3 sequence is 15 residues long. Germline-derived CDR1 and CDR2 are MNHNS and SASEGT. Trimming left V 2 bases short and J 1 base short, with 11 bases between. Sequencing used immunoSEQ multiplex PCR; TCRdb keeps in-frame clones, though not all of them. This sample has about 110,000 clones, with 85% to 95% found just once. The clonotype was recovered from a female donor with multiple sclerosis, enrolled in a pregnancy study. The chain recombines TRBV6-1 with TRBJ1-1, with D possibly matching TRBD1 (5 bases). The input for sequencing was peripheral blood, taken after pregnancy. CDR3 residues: CASSEPGQGNTEAFF. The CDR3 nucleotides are TGTGCCAGCAGTGAACCAGGGCAAGGGAACACTGAAGCTTTCTTT.